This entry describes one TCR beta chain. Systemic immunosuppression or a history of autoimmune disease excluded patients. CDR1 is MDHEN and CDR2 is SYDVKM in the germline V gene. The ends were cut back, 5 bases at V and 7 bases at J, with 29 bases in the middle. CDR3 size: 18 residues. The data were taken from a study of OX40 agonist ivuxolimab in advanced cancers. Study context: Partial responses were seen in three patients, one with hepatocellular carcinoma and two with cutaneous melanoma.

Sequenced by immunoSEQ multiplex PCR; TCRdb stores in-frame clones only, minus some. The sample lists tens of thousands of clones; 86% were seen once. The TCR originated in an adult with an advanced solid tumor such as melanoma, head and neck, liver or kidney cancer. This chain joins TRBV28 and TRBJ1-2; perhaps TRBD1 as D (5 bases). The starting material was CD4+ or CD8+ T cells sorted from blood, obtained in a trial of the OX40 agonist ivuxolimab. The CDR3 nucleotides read TGTGCCAGCAGTCCCCACCCCGGGACGTTCAGTGTTTATATTGGCTACACCTTC. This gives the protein CASSPHPGTFSVYIGYTF.